This T cell receptor (beta chain) was found in a study of shared clonotypes between healthy human individuals. There are 15 residues in the CDR3. The germline gives CDR1 MDHEN, CDR2 SYDVKM. V was trimmed by 7 bases and J by 7 bases, leaving 22 bases between them. Study outcomes and limitations: Sequencing depth was expected to influence donor clonotype sharing.

TCRdb keeps only in-frame clones here, not all; method: immunoSEQ multiplex PCR. Seen here are approximately 480,000 clones, 75% to 80% observed once, and the top ten hold approximately 13%. A remark on this clone: Its antigen is undetermined.

Material for sequencing was PBMCs. J is TRBJ2-5 and V is TRBV28; maybe TRBD1 (5 bases). This clonotype was sampled from a middle-aged woman in good health. Some clones in this sample may be carry-over from other donors' samples. The CDR3 region has the DNA TGTGCCAGCAAATTAAGGGGTGGGCCCGGGCGGACCCAGTACTTC. Translation gives CASKLRGGPGRTQYF.